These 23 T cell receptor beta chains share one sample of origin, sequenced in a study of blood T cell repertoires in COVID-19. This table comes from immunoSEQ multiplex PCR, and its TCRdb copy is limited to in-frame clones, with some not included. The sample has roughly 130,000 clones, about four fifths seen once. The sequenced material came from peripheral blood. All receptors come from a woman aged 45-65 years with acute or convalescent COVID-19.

The CDR3 loop reads CASSSPPGSGNTEAFF. The CDR3 DNA sequence: TGTGCCAGTAGTTCTCCCCCAGGGTCCGGGAACACTGAAGCTTTCTTT. The chain carries TRBV19 and TRBJ1-1; D possibly corresponds to TRBD1 (5 bases). V lost 5 bases, J lost 1 base, and 17 bases lay in between. CDR1 LNHDA and CDR2 SQIVND come from the germline V gene (reference sequence). This CDR3 contains 16 residues.

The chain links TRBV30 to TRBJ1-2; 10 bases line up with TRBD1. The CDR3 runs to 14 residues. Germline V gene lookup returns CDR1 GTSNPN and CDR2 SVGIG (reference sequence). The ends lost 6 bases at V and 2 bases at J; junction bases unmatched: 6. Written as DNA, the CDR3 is TGTGCCTGCCGAGGACAGGGGGTCAACTATGGCTACACCTTC. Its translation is CACRGQGVNYGYTF. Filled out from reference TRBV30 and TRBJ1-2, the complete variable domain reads SQTIHQWPATLVQPVGSPLSLECTVEGTSNPNLYWYRQAAGRGLQLLFYSVGIGQISSEVPQNLSASRPQDRQFILSSKKLLLSDSGFYLCACRGQGVNYGYTFGSGTRLTVV.

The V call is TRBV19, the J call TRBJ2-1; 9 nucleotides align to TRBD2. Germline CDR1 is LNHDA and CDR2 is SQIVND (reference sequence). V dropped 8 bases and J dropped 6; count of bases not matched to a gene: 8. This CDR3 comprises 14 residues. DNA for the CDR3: TGTGCCAGTCTCGATAGCGGGGGAGGCAATGAGCAGTTCTTC. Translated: CASLDSGGGNEQFF.

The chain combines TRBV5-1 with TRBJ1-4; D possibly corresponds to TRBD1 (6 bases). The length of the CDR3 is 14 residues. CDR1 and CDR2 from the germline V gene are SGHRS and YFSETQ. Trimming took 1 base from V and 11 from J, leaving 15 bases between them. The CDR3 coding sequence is TGCGCCAGCAGCTTGTCGGACAGTATGGGGAAACTGTTTTTT. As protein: CASSLSDSMGKLFF.

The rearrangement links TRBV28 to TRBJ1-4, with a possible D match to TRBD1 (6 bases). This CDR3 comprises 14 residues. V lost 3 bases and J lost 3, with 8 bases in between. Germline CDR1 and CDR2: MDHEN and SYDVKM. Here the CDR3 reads CASSLTGSNEKLFF. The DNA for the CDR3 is TGTGCCAGCAGTTTGACAGGCTCTAATGAAAAACTGTTTTTT.

The CDR3 DNA is TGTGCCAGCAGCTTAGGGCAGGGGAACGTCGGGGAGCTGTTTTTT. It yields the protein CASSLGQGNVGELFF. This chain uses TRBV7-6 with TRBJ2-2; D possibly corresponds to TRBD1 (6 bases). The CDR3 sequence is 15 residues long. Germline-derived CDR1 and CDR2 are SGHVS and FNYEAQ. Trimming took off 1 base at V and 7 bases at J, with 13 bases between the two ends.

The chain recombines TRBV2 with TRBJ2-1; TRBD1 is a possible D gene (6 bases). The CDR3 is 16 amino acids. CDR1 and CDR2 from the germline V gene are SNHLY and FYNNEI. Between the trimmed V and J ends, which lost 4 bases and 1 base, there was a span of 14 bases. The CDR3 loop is CASSGIRGFSYNEQFF. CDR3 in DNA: TGTGCCAGCAGTGGTATCAGGGGCTTTTCCTACAATGAGCAGTTCTTC.

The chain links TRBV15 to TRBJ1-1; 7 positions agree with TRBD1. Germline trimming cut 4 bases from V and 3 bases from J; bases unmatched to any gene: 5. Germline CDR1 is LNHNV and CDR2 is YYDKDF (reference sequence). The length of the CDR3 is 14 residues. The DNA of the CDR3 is TGTGCCACCAGCAATGGAGGGGGCTACACTGAAGCTTTCTTT. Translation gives CATSNGGGYTEAFF. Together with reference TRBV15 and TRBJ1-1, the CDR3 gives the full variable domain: DAMVIQNPRYQVTQFGKPVTLSCSQTLNHNVMYWYQQKSSQAPKLLFHYYDKDFNNEADTPDNFQSRRPNTSFCFLDIRSPGLGDTAMYLCATSNGGGYTEAFFGQGTRLTVV.

CDR3 bases: TGTGCCACCAGTGGGCCGGAGACAGATATAACCGGGGAGCTGTTTTTT. Encoded protein: CATSGPETDITGELFF. The chain recombines TRBV24-1 with TRBJ2-2, with D perhaps TRBD1 (5 bases). The CDR3 consists of 16 residues. Per germline, CDR1 KGHDR and CDR2 SFDVKD. Trimming stripped 5 bases from V and 5 bases from J, with 17 bases between.

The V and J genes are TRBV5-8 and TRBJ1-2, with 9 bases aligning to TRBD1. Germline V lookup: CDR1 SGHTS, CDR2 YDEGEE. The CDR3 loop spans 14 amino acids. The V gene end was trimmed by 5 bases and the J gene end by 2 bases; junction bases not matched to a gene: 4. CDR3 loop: CASSDRGINYGYTF. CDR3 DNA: TGTGCCAGCAGTGACAGGGGGATAAACTATGGCTACACCTTC.

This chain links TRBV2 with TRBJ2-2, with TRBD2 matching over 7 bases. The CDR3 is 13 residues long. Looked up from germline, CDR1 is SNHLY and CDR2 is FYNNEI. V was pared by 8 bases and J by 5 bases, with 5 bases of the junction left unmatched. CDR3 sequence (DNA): TGTGCCAGCGGACTAGAGAATACCGGGGAGCTGTTTTTT. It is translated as CASGLENTGELFF. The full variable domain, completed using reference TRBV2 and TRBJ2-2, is EPEVTQTPSHQVTQMGQEVILRCVPISNHLYFYWYRQILGQKVEFLVSFYNNEISEKSEIFDDQFSVERPDGSNFTLKIRSTKLEDSAMYFCASGLENTGELFFGEGSRLTVL.

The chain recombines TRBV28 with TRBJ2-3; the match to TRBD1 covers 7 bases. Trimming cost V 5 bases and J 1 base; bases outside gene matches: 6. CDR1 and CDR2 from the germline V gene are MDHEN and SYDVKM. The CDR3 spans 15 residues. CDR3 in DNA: TGTGCCAGCAGTCTAACAGGGGACCGCACAGATACGCAGTATTTT. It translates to CASSLTGDRTDTQYF. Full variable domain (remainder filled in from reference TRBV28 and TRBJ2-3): DVKVTQSSRYLVKRTGEKVFLECVQDMDHENMFWYRQDPGLGLRLIYFSYDVKMKEKGDIPEGYSVSREKKERFSLILESASTNQTSMYLCASSLTGDRTDTQYFGPGTRLTVL.

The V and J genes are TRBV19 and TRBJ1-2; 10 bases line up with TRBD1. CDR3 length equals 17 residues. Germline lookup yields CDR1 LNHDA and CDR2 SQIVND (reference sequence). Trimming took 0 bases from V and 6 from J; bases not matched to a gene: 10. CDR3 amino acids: CASSIDDTGTGEDGYTF. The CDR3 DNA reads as TGTGCCAGTAGTATAGATGACACAGGGACAGGGGAGGATGGCTACACCTTC.

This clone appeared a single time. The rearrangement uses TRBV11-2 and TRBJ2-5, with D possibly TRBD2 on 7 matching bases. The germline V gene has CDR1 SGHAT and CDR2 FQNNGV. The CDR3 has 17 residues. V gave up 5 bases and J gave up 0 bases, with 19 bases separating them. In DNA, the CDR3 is TGTGCCAGCAGCCAAGGGGGGGGAGTTAAGTACCAAGAGACCCAGTACTTC. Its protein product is CASSQGGGVKYQETQYF.

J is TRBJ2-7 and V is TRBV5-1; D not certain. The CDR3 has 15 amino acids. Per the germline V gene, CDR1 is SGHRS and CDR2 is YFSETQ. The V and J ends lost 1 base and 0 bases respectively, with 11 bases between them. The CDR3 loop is CASSLNPESSYEQYF. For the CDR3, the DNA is TGCGCCAGCAGCTTGAACCCTGAGAGCTCCTACGAGCAGTACTTC.

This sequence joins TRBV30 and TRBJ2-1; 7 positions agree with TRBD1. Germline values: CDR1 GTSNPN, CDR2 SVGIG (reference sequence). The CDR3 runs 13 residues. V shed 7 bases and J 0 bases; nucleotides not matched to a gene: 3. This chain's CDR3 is CAFDRDSYNEQFF. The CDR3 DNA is TGTGCCTTCGACAGGGACTCCTACAATGAGCAGTTCTTC.

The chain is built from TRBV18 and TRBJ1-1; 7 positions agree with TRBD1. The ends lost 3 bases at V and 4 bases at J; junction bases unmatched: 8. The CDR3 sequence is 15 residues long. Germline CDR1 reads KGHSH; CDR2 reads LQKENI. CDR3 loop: CASSPLQGGGTEAFF. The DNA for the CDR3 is TGTGCCAGCTCACCTCTCCAGGGGGGAGGCACTGAAGCTTTCTTT.

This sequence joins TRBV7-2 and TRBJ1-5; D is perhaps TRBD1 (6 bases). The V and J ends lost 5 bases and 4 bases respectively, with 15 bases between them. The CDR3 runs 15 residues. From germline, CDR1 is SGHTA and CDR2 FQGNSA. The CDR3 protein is CASSTQAGQNQPQHF. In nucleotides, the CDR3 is TGTGCCAGCAGCACTCAAGCGGGACAAAATCAGCCCCAGCATTTT. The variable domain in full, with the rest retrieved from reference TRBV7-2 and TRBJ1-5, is GAGVSQSPSNKVTEKGKDVELRCDPISGHTALYWYRQSLGQGLEFLIYFQGNSAPDKSGLPSDRFSAERTGGSVSTLTIQRTQQEDSAVYLCASSTQAGQNQPQHFGDGTRLSIL.

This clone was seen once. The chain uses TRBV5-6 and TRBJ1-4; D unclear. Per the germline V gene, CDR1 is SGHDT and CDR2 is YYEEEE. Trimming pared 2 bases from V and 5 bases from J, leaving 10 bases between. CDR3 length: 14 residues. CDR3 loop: CASSLATVNEKLFF. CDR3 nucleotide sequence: TGTGCCAGCAGCTTAGCTACGGTGAATGAAAAACTGTTTTTT.

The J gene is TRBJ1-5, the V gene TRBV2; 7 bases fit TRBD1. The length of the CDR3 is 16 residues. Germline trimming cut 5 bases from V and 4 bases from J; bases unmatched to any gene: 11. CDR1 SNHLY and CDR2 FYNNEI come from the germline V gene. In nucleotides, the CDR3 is TGTGCCAGCAGTACCCTTCCGGGACAGAAAAATCAGCCCCAGCATTTT. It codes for CASSTLPGQKNQPQHF.

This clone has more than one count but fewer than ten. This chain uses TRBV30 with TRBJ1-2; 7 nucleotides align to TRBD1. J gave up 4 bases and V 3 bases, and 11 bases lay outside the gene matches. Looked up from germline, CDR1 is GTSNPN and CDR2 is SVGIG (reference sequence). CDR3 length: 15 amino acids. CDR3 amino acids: CAWREEGAGGYGYTF. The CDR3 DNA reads TGTGCCTGGAGAGAAGAGGGGGCAGGGGGCTATGGCTACACCTTC.

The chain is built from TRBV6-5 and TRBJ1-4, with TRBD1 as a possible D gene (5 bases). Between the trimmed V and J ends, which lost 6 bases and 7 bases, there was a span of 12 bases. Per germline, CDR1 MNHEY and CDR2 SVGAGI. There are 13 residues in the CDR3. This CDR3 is CASRLRGSEKLFF. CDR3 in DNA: TGTGCCAGCAGGCTAAGGGGAAGTGAAAAACTGTTTTTT.

CDR3 loop: CASSPSGRGLYEQYF. CDR3 bases: TGTGCCAGCTCACCATCCGGCAGGGGGCTCTACGAGCAGTACTTC. V and J are TRBV18 and TRBJ2-7, with 8 positions matching TRBD1. CDR1 is KGHSH, CDR2 LQKENI, per germline. This CDR3 is 15 amino acids long. The junction had 6 bases not matched to a gene; V was cut back by 2 bases and J by 3 bases.